This T cell receptor beta chain was captured by sequencing in a study of technical replicates of blood from four donors. Trimming shortened V by 0 bases and J by 1 base, and 10 bases separated the two germline ends. Per germline, CDR1 SGHRS and CDR2 YFSETQ. CDR3 size: 15 residues. Clones were read by immunoSEQ multiplex PCR, and TCRdb kept only the in-frame ones, dropping some. The sample contains about 89,000 clones, over 90% of which appear only once. The sequence came from a human donor in good health. Sequenced sample: T cells isolated from PBMCs. This chain uses TRBV5-1 with TRBJ1-1; no definite D call. The CDR3: CASSLGPPRNTEAFF. The CDR3 DNA is TGCGCCAGCAGCTTGGGGCCCCCTCGGAACACTGAAGCTTTCTTT.